Shown below are 10 T cell receptor beta chains from a single sample sequenced in a study of response to subunit inactivated influenza vaccine. One entry per CDR3 protein results from TCRdb running MiXCR on the RT-PCR reads. Of 150,000 to 200,000 distinct CDR3 sequences in the sample, roughly 12% are singletons; the top ten hold over 25%. The data were also submitted as part of a second study, on T cells expressing NK-cell markers. This second study says: In generating TCR beta cDNA, 5'RACE template switching with UMIs was used.

Material: CD8+ T cells sorted from PBMCs, obtained roughly 13 days after vaccination. The receptor source for this set is a man aged 50-60 years who received an inactivated influenza vaccine.

The V and J genes are TRBV30 and TRBJ2-7; a weak D match, TRBD1 (5 bases). Germline values: CDR1 GTSNPN, CDR2 SVGIG (reference sequence). The CDR3 is 14 residues long. Trimming pared 3 bases from V and 0 bases from J, leaving 12 bases between. The CDR3 nucleotides read TGTGCCTGGAGCCAGGGCCTAGGCTCCTACGAGCAGTACTTC. Its translation is CAWSQGLGSYEQYF.

The chain couples TRBV11-1 to TRBJ1-1; maybe TRBD1 (6 bases). Trimming stripped 4 bases from V and 1 base from J, with 10 bases between. Germline values: CDR1 SGHAT, CDR2 FQDESV (reference sequence). The CDR3 covers 14 residues. Here the CDR3 DNA reads TGTGCCAGCAGCTCACAGGGATGGAACACTGAAGCTTTCTTT. Residues: CASSSQGWNTEAFF.

The table lists this clonotype with a few counts. J is TRBJ2-1 and V is TRBV7-9; 7 nucleotides line up with TRBD2. The V gene's germline CDR1 is SEHNR and CDR2 FQNEAQ (reference sequence). The V segment lost 1 base and the J segment 12 bases; nucleotides outside the gene matches: 9. The CDR3 spans 14 residues. CDR3 protein: CASSLGAGGGGQFF. CDR3 in DNA: TGTGCCAGCAGCTTAGGCGCTGGCGGGGGTGGGCAGTTCTTC. Filled out from reference TRBV7-9 and TRBJ2-1, the complete variable domain reads DTGVSQNPRHKITKRGQNVTFRCDPISEHNRLYWYRQTLGQGPEFLTYFQNEAQLEKSRLLSDRFSAERPKGSFSTLEIQRTEQGDSAMYLCASSLGAGGGGQFFGPGTRLTVL.

This clonotype appeared a few times. The rearrangement uses TRBV5-1 and TRBJ1-2; D possibly corresponds to TRBD1 (5 bases). Germline V gene sequence: CDR1 SGHRS, CDR2 YFSETQ. The CDR3 extends over 12 amino acids. Trimming took 0 bases from V and 8 from J, leaving 8 bases between them. Here the CDR3 reads CASSLGGEGYTF. CDR3 nucleotide sequence: TGCGCCAGCAGCTTGGGAGGGGAGGGCTACACCTTC.

The genes are TRBV15 and TRBJ2-1, with TRBD1 matching over 11 bases. The CDR3 contains 15 residues. The germline gives CDR1 LNHNV, CDR2 YYDKDF (reference sequence). Trimming cost V 3 bases and J 7 bases; bases outside gene matches: 5. In nucleotides, the CDR3 is TGTGCCACCAGCAGCCGGGACAGGGGGTGGAATGAGCAGTTCTTC. Translating it yields CATSSRDRGWNEQFF.

This clonotype appeared many times. The CDR3 nucleotides read TGCAGTGCTAGAACAGTCGGAGATCCCAATCAGCCCCAGCATTTT. Translation gives CSARTVGDPNQPQHF. This chain connects TRBV20-1 to TRBJ1-5, with D hard to call. The CDR3 has 15 amino acids. The germline CDR1 and CDR2 sequences are DFQATT and SNEGSKA (reference sequence). The V end was cut by 2 bases, the J end by 3 bases, with 14 bases between.

This clonotype showed up just a few times. The chain uses TRBV29-1 and TRBJ2-3, with D possibly being TRBD1 (5 bases). The CDR3 has 16 residues. V was pared by 7 bases and J by 4 bases, with 24 bases between. Germline CDR1 and CDR2: SQVTM and ANQGSEA. The CDR3 DNA reads TGCAGCGCTTTAACTCAGGGCCTAATGTATCCAGATACGCAGTATTTT. Translated, it gives CSALTQGLMYPDTQYF.

The chain couples TRBV11-3 to TRBJ2-3; D call uncertain. V shed 2 bases and J shed 5 bases, with 17 bases lying between them. Looked up from germline, CDR1 is SGHNT and CDR2 is YENEEA. This CDR3 has 16 residues. CDR3 nucleotides: TGTGCCAGCAGCTTATCTTTTCTAGGAACAAGAGATACGCAGTATTTT. This translates into CASSLSFLGTRDTQYF.

J is TRBJ2-5 and V is TRBV7-8; 13 bases agree with TRBD2. Germline CDR1 SGHVS, CDR2 FQNEAQ. V was pared by 5 bases and J by 2 bases, with 14 bases of the junction left unmatched. The CDR3 consists of 19 residues. For the CDR3, the DNA is TGTGCCAGCAGCAAGCCCGGGACTAGCGGGGTTTGGGGACAAGAGACCCAGTACTTC. Its protein product is CASSKPGTSGVWGQETQYF.

This clonotype was found many times. V usage is TRBV20-1 and J usage is TRBJ2-1, with D possibly matching TRBD1 (6 bases). Trimming removed 1 base from V and 4 bases from J, with 17 bases in between. The germline gives CDR1 DFQATT, CDR2 SNEGSKA (reference sequence). The CDR3 spans 16 residues. Here the CDR3 DNA reads TGCAGTGCTAGAGTCAGGGGAGCTTTGAGATACAATGAGCAGTTCTTC. Encoded protein: CSARVRGALRYNEQFF.